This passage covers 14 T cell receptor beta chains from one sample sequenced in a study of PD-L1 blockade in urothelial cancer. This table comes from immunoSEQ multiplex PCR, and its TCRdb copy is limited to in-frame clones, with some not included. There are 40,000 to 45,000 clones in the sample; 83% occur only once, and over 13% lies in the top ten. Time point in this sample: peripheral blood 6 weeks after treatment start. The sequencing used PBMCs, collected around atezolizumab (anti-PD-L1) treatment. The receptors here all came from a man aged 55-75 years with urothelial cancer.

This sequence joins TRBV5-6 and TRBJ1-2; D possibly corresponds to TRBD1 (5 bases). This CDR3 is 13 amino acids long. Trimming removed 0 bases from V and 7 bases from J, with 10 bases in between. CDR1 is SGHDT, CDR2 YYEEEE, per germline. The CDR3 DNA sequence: TGTGCCAGCAGCTTGGGGAGGGACGGTGGCTACACCTTC. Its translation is CASSLGRDGGYTF.

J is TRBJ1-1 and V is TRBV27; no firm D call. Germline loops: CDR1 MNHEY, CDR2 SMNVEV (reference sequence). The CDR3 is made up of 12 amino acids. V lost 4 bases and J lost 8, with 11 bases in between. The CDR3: CASSSAGGEAFF. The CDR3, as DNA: TGTGCCAGCAGTTCGGCAGGAGGAGAAGCTTTCTTT.

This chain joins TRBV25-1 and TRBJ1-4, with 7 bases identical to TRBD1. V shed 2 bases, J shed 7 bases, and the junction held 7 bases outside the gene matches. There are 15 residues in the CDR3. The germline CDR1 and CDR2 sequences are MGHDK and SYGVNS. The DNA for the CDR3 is TGTGCCAGCAGTGAACTTTTAGGGGGCGGTGAAAAACTGTTTTTT. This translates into CASSELLGGGEKLFF. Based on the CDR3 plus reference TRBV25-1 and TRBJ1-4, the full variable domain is EADIYQTPRYLVIGTGKKITLECSQTMGHDKMYWYQQDPGMELHLIHYSYGVNSTEKGDLSSESTVSRIRTEHFPLTLESARPSHTSQYLCASSELLGGGEKLFFGSGTQLSVL.

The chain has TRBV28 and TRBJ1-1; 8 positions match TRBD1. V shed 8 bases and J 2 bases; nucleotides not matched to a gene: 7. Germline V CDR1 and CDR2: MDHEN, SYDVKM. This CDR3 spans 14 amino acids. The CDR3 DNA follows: TGTGCCAGCTCATTGACAGGGGATAACACTGAAGCTTTCTTT. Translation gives CASSLTGDNTEAFF.

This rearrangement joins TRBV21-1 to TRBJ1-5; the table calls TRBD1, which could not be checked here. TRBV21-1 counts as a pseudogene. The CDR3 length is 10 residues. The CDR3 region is CASIQPPQHF. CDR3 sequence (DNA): TGTGCCAGCATACAGCCGCCCCAGCATTTT.

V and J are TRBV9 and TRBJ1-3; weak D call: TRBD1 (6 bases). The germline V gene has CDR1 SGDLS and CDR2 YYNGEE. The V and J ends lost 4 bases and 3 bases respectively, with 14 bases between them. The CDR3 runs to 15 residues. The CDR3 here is CASSTRGVDGNTIYF. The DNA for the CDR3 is TGTGCCAGCAGCACCAGGGGAGTAGATGGAAACACCATATATTTT.

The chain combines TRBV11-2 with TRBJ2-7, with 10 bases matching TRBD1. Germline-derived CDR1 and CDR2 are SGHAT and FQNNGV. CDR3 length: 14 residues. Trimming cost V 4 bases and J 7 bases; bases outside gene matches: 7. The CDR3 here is CASSSRDRGKEQYF. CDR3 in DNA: TGTGCCAGCAGCTCCCGGGACAGGGGTAAAGAGCAGTACTTC.

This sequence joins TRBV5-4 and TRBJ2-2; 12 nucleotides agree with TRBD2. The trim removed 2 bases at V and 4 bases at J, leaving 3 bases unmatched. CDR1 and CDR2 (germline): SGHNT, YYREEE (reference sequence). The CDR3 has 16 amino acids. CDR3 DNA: TGTGCCAGCAGCTTAGGGGGACTAGCGGGCACCGGGGAGCTGTTTTTT. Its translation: CASSLGGLAGTGELFF. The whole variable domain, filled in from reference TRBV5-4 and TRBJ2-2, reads ETGVTQSPTHLIKTRGQQVTLRCSSQSGHNTVSWYQQALGQGPQFIFQYYREEENGRGNFPPRFSGLQFPNYSSELNVNALELDDSALYLCASSLGGLAGTGELFFGEGSRLTVL.

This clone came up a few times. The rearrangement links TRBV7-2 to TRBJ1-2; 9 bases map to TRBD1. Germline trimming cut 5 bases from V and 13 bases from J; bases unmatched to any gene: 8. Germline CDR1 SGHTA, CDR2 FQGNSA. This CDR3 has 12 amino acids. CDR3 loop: CASSGRDRDGTF. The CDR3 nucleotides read TGTGCCAGCAGCGGCCGGGACAGGGATGGCACCTTC.

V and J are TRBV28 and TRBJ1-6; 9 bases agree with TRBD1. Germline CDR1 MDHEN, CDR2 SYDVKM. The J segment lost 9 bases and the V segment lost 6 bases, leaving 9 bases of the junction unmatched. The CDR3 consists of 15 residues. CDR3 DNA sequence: TGTGCCAGCAGCCCAGGGACAGGGATGAGTTCACCCCTCCACTTT. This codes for CASSPGTGMSSPLHF.

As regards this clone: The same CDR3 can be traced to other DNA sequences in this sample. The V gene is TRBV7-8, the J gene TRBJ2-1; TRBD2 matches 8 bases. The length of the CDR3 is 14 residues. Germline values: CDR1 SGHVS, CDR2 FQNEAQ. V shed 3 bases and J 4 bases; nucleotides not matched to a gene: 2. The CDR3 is CASSLSGGYNEQFF. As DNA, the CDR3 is TGTGCCAGCAGCTTGAGCGGGGGATACAATGAGCAGTTCTTC.

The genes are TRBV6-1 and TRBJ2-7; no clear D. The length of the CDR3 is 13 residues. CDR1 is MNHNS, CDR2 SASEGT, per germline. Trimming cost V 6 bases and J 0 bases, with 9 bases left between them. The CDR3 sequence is CASRAVDSYEQYF. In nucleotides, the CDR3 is TGTGCCAGCAGGGCCGTCGACTCCTACGAGCAGTACTTC.

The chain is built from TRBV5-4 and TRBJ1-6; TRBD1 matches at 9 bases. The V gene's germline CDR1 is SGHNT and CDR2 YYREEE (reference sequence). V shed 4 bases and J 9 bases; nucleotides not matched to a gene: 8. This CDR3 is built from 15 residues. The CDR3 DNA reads TGTGCCAGCAGCCTCCGGACAGGGGAAAGTTCACCCCTCCACTTT. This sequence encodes CASSLRTGESSPLHF.

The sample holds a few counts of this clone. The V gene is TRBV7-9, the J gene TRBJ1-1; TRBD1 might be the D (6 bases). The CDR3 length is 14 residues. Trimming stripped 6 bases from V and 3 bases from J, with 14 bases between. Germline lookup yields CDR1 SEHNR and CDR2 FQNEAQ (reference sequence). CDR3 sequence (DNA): TGTGCCAGCAGGAGGGGGGGAGAAGACACTGAAGCTTTCTTT. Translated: CASRRGGEDTEAFF.